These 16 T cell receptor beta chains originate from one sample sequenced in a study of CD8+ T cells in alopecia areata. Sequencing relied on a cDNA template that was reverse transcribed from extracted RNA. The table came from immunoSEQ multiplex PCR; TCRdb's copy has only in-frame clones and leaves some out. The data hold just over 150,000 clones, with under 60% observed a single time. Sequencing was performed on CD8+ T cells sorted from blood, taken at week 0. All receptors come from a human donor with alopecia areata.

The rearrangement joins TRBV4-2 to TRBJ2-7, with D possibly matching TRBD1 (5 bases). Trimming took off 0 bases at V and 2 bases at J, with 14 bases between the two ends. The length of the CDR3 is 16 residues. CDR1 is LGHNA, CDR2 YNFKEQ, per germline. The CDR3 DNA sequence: TGTGCCAGCAGCCAAGATTACCCGACAGAAGCCTACGAGCAGTACTTC. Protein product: CASSQDYPTEAYEQYF.

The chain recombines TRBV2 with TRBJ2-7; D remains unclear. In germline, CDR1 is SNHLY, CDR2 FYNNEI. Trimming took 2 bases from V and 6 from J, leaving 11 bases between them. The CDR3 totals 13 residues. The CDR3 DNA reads TGTGCCAGCAGTGAATCAACTACCCGCGAGCAGTACTTC. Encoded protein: CASSESTTREQYF.

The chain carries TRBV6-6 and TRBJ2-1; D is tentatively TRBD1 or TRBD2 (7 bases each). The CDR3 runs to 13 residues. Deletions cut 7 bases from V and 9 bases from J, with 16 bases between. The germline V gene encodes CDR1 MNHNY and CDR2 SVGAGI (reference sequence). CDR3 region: CASTYRGGGEQFF. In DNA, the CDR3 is TGTGCCAGCACCTACAGGGGCGGGGGTGAGCAGTTCTTC.

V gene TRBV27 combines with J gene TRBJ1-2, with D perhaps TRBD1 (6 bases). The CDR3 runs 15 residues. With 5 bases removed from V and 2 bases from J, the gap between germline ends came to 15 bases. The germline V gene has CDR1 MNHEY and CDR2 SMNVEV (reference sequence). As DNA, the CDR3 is TGTGCCAGCAGTCCAGAGGACAGTTCCAACTATGGCTACACCTTC. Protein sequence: CASSPEDSSNYGYTF.

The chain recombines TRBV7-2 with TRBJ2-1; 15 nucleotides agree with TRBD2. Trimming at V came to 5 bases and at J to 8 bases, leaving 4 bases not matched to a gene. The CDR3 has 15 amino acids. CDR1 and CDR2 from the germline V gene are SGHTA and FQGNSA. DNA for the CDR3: TGTGCCAGCAGCCCCGGGACTAGCGGGGGGCATGAGCAGTTCTTC. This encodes CASSPGTSGGHEQFF. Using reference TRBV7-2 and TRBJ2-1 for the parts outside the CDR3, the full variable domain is GAGVSQSPSNKVTEKGKDVELRCDPISGHTALYWYRQSLGQGLEFLIYFQGNSAPDKSGLPSDRFSAERTGGSVSTLTIQRTQQEDSAVYLCASSPGTSGGHEQFFGPGTRLTVL.

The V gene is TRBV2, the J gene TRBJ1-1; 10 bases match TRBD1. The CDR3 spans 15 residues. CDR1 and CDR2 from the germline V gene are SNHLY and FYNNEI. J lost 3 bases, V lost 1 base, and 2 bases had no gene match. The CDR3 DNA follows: TGTGCCAGCAGTGAAGTGGGACAGGGGCACACTGAAGCTTTCTTT. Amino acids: CASSEVGQGHTEAFF.

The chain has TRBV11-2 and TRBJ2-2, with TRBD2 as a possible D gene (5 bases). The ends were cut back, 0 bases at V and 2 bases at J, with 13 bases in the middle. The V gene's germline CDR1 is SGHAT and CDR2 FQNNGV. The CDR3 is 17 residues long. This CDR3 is CASSLDPTRVNTGELFF. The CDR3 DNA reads TGTGCCAGCAGCTTAGACCCTACTAGAGTTAACACCGGGGAGCTGTTTTTT.

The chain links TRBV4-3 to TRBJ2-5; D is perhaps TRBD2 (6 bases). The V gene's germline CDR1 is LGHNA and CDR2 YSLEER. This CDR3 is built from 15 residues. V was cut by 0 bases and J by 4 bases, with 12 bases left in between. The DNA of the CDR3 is TGCGCCAGCAGCCAAGACCCTCGGGGAGGAGAGACCCAGTACTTC. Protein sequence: CASSQDPRGGETQYF.

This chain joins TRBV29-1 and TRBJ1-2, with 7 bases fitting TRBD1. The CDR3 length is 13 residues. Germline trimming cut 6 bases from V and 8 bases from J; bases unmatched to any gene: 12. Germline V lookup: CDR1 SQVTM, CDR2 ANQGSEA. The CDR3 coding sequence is TGCAGCGTGAACCAGGGGGTTATTCTCGGCTACACCTTC. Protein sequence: CSVNQGVILGYTF.

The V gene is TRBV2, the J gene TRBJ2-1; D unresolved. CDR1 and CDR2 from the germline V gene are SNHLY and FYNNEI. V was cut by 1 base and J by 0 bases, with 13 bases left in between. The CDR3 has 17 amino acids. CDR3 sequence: CASSEEADRPSYNEQFF. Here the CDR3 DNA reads TGTGCCAGCAGTGAAGAGGCGGACCGCCCCTCCTACAATGAGCAGTTCTTC.

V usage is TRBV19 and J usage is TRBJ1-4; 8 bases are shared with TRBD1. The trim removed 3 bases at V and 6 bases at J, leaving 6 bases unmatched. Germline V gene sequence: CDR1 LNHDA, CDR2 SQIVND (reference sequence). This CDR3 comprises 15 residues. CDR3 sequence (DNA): TGTGCCAGTAGTATTGTGGCAGGGGGCGATGAAAAACTGTTTTTT. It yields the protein CASSIVAGGDEKLFF.

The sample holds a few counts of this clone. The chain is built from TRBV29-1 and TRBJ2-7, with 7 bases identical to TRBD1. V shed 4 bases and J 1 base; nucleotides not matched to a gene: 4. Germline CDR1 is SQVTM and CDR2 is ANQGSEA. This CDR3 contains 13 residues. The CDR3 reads CSVVETGSYEQYF. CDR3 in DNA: TGCAGCGTTGTAGAGACAGGGTCCTACGAGCAGTACTTC.

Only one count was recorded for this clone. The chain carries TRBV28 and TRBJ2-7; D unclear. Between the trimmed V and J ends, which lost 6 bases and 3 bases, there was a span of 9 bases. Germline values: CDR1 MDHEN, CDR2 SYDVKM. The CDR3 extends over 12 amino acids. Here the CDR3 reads CASRGGFYEQYF. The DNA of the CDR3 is TGTGCCAGCAGGGGCGGATTCTACGAGCAGTACTTC.

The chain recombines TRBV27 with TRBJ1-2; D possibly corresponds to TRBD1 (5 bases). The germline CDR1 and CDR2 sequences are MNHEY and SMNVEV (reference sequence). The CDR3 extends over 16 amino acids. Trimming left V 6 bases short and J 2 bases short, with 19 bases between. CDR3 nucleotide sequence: TGTGCCAGCAGCCCCAGTTCAGGGTCTACGAACTATGGCTACACCTTC. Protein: CASSPSSGSTNYGYTF.

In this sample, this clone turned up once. The CDR3 loop reads CASSLGREAFF. The CDR3 DNA reads TGTGCCAGCAGTTTAGGCAGGGAAGCTTTCTTT. The chain uses TRBV27 and TRBJ1-1; D is ambiguous. The CDR3 totals 11 residues. CDR1 and CDR2 from the germline V gene are MNHEY and SMNVEV (reference sequence). Trimming pared 2 bases from V and 8 bases from J, leaving 6 bases between.

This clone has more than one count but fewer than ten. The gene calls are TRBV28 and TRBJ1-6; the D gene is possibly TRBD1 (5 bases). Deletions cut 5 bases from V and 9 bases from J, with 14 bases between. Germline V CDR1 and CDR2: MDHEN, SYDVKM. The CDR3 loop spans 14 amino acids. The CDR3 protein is CASSVTGAGSPLHF. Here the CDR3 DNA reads TGTGCCAGCAGTGTCACAGGCGCGGGTTCACCCCTCCACTTT.